The sample holds many counts of the clone carrying this T cell receptor (beta chain). This specimen comes from a study of early T cells in non-severe SARS-CoV-2 infection. V lost 3 bases to trimming and J lost 0 bases, with 9 bases between them. The CDR3 consists of 15 residues. Germline-derived CDR1 and CDR2 are SSHAT and FNYEAQ (reference sequence). TCRdb called the 5' RACE reads again in MiXCR, with one record for every CDR3 protein. The data hold 25,000 to 30,000 distinct CDR3 sequences, with over 8.5% observed a single time. The TCR comes from an adult who was a healthcare worker with PCR-confirmed SARS-CoV-2 infection or an uninfected control (not recorded which). The chain couples TRBV7-7 to TRBJ2-1; TRBD2 is a possible D gene (5 bases). The sequencing input was whole blood. CDR3 DNA: TGTGCCAGCAGCTTCGGAGGTAGCTCCTACAATGAGCAGTTCTTC. Translated: CASSFGGSSYNEQFF.